One sample yielded the 20 T cell receptor beta chains listed below, sequenced in a study of T cells in tuberculosis. Noted time point: new active TB diagnosis, blood taken before or within 7 days of starting treatment. This table comes from immunoSEQ multiplex PCR, and its TCRdb copy is limited to in-frame clones, with some not included. The table has 25,000 to 30,000 clones, around 92% seen once. Sample: PBMCs, taken at tuberculosis diagnosis. The receptors stem from an adult with tuberculosis.

The rearrangement uses TRBV2 and TRBJ1-2, with TRBD1 matching over 7 bases. Per the germline V gene, CDR1 is SNHLY and CDR2 is FYNNEI. Losses at the gene ends were 5 bases for V and 4 bases for J; bases not matched to a gene: 10. The CDR3 spans 15 residues. The CDR3, as DNA: TGTGCCAGCAGTTTGAAAAGGGGGCACTCCTATGGCTACACCTTC. It encodes CASSLKRGHSYGYTF.

The J gene is TRBJ2-3, the V gene TRBV19; 12 bases align to TRBD1. In germline, CDR1 is LNHDA, CDR2 SQIVND (reference sequence). V gave up 10 bases and J gave up 4 bases; unmatched junction bases: 6. This CDR3 has 14 residues. CDR3 in DNA: TGTGCCACGCGGGACAGGGGGCGCGCAGATACGCAGTATTTT. It codes for CATRDRGRADTQYF.

The chain carries TRBV6-1 and TRBJ2-1; D remains unclear. V gave up 5 bases and J gave up 4 bases, with 9 bases separating them. CDR3 size: 13 residues. CDR1 and CDR2 from the germline V gene are MNHNS and SASEGT. The CDR3, as DNA: TGTGCCAGCAGTCGGTCGCGGTACAATGAGCAGTTCTTC. Translation: CASSRSRYNEQFF.

The V and J genes are TRBV6-5 and TRBJ2-1; 15 bases map to TRBD2. Germline V gene data show CDR1 as MNHEY and CDR2 as SVGAGI. The CDR3 is 15 residues long. The V segment lost 5 bases and the J segment 7 bases; nucleotides outside the gene matches: 3. In nucleotides, the CDR3 is TGTGCCAGCAGTCAGGGACTAGCGGGGGGTAATGAGCAGTTCTTC. The encoded protein is CASSQGLAGGNEQFF.

A single count supports this clone. The rearrangement uses TRBV2 and TRBJ2-1; maybe TRBD1 (6 bases). The V gene's germline CDR1 is SNHLY and CDR2 FYNNEI. Trimming stripped 10 bases from V and 5 bases from J, with 18 bases between. This CDR3 spans 14 amino acids. CDR3 sequence reads: CATRGWTANNEQFF. CDR3 nucleotide sequence: TGTGCCACAAGAGGTTGGACAGCTAACAATGAGCAGTTCTTC.

This chain uses TRBV5-1 with TRBJ1-2; 7 bases align to TRBD1. The CDR3 contains 15 residues. V was pared by 4 bases and J by 4 bases, with 10 bases of the junction left unmatched. The germline gives CDR1 SGHRS, CDR2 YFSETQ. This CDR3 reads CASSPGTAVIYGYTF. The CDR3 bases are TGCGCCAGCAGCCCCGGGACAGCTGTTATCTATGGCTACACCTTC.

The chain links TRBV4-1 to TRBJ1-1; perhaps TRBD1 as D (6 bases). CDR1 and CDR2 from the germline V gene are MGHRA and YSYEKL. Trimming pared 3 bases from V and 1 base from J, leaving 15 bases between. The CDR3 totals 16 residues. CDR3 region: CASSQDRGGGNTEAFF. As DNA, the CDR3 is TGCGCCAGCAGCCAGGATCGAGGGGGGGGGAACACTGAAGCTTTCTTT.

The chain uses TRBV2 and TRBJ1-6, with 10 bases identical to TRBD1. This CDR3 has 15 amino acids. Per the germline V gene, CDR1 is SNHLY and CDR2 is FYNNEI. J lost 7 bases, V lost 4 bases, and 4 bases had no gene match. CDR3 in amino acids: CASSARDRGNSPLHF. The CDR3 DNA reads as TGTGCCAGCAGTGCCCGGGACAGGGGAAATTCACCCCTCCACTTT.

This clone was observed a single time. The chain links TRBV19 to TRBJ2-1; D gene unclear. The CDR3 contains 11 residues. Germline CDR1 is LNHDA and CDR2 is SQIVND (reference sequence). Trimming took 5 bases from V and 4 from J, leaving 3 bases between them. This CDR3 reads CASSRYNEQFF. In DNA form, the CDR3 reads TGTGCCAGTAGTCGGTACAATGAGCAGTTCTTC.

This rearrangement joins TRBV29-1 to TRBJ1-1; 11 bases map to TRBD1. The CDR3 runs 15 residues. Germline assignment: CDR1 SQVTM and CDR2 ANQGSEA. Losses at the gene ends were 5 bases for V and 11 bases for J; bases not matched to a gene: 16. The CDR3 DNA sequence: TGCAGCGTTTGGGGGATGGAGGGGACAGGGGGTGAGGCTTTCTTT. This codes for CSVWGMEGTGGEAFF.

The J gene is TRBJ1-1, the V gene TRBV21-1. TRBV21-1 is a listed pseudogene. The CDR3 has 18 amino acids. CDR3 sequence: CASSKKNEDERGITEAFF. CDR3 nucleotide sequence: TGTGCCAGCAGCAAAAAAAATGAAGACGAGCGGGGGATCACTGAAGCTTTCTTT.

The genes are TRBV19 and TRBJ1-2, with TRBD1 identical over 9 bases. The CDR3 has 15 amino acids. The germline V gene has CDR1 LNHDA and CDR2 SQIVND (reference sequence). Germline trimming cut 3 bases from V and 1 base from J; bases unmatched to any gene: 3. This CDR3 reads CASSIGQGNNYGYTF. In DNA, the CDR3 is TGTGCCAGTAGTATCGGACAGGGGAATAACTATGGCTACACCTTC.

Concerning this clone itself: One junction end does not reproduce the germline sequence, and a read error may be involved. The chain couples TRBV6-1 to TRBJ2-1; 9 positions agree with TRBD1. This CDR3 is built from 13 residues. CDR1 is MNHNS, CDR2 SASEGT, per germline. The CDR3 nucleotides are TGTGCCAGCAGTGAAGCGTGGGACAGGGTACAGATCTTC. Protein sequence: CASSEAWDRVQIF.

J is TRBJ1-1 and V is TRBV27, with 9 nucleotides matching TRBD1. CDR3 length: 14 amino acids. Germline values: CDR1 MNHEY, CDR2 SMNVEV (reference sequence). Trimming took 1 base from V and 8 from J; bases not matched to a gene: 5. The CDR3 DNA reads as TGTGCCAGCAGTTTATTGGGACAGGGCCCCGAAGCTTTCTTT. Protein sequence: CASSLLGQGPEAFF.

In its sample, this clone was seen once. The genes are TRBV2 and TRBJ1-1; 11 nucleotides line up with TRBD1. The CDR3 contains 15 residues. Germline assignment: CDR1 SNHLY and CDR2 FYNNEI. V was pared by 5 bases and J by 3 bases, with 5 bases of the junction left unmatched. CDR3 nucleotide sequence: TGTGCCAGCAGTTGGGACAGGGGGACGGACACTGAAGCTTTCTTT. This encodes CASSWDRGTDTEAFF.

V usage is TRBV7-9 and J usage is TRBJ2-7; 10 nucleotides align to TRBD2. This CDR3 is 16 amino acids long. Per the germline V gene, CDR1 is SEHNR and CDR2 is FQNEAQ (reference sequence). The V segment lost 5 bases and the J segment 0 bases; nucleotides outside the gene matches: 7. Written as DNA, the CDR3 is TGTGCCAGCAGCCCCGCCTGGACTAGCGGCTCCTACGAGCAGTACTTC. Translating it yields CASSPAWTSGSYEQYF.

The chain links TRBV7-9 to TRBJ1-1; tentative D call: TRBD1 (6 bases). The CDR3 sequence is 13 residues long. V lost 1 base and J lost 4, with 7 bases in between. CDR1 and CDR2 from the germline V gene are SEHNR and FQNEAQ (reference sequence). For the CDR3, the DNA is TGTGCCAGCAGCTTAGGACAGGCCACTGAAGCTTTCTTT. Protein sequence: CASSLGQATEAFF.

Comment on this clone: At one end the junction does not follow the germline gene, possibly because of a read error. This sequence joins TRBV2 and TRBJ2-7; D unclear. CDR1 is SNHLY, CDR2 FYNNEI, per germline. The CDR3 has 15 residues. Written as DNA, the CDR3 is TGTGCCAGCAGAGAAGGGTACAGTTTATCCTACGAGCAGTACTTC. Translated, it gives CASREGYSLSYEQYF.

The chain joins TRBV19 to TRBJ1-5; D may be TRBD1 (5 bases). The CDR3 totals 14 residues. Germline CDR1 LNHDA, CDR2 SQIVND (reference sequence). Trimming cost V 7 bases and J 7 bases, with 17 bases left between them. CDR3 in amino acids: CASKVSGGDQPQHF. The CDR3 coding sequence is TGTGCCAGTAAGGTCAGCGGGGGTGACCAGCCCCAGCATTTT.

This clone has a single count. V gene TRBV28 combines with J gene TRBJ2-7; D possibly corresponds to TRBD1 (5 bases). The CDR3 is 14 residues long. V was clipped by 1 base and J by 2 bases, with 9 bases between them. Germline V CDR1 and CDR2: MDHEN, SYDVKM. CDR3 residues: CASSLLAGPYEQYF. The CDR3 nucleotides are TGTGCCAGCAGTTTATTGGCAGGGCCCTACGAGCAGTACTTC.